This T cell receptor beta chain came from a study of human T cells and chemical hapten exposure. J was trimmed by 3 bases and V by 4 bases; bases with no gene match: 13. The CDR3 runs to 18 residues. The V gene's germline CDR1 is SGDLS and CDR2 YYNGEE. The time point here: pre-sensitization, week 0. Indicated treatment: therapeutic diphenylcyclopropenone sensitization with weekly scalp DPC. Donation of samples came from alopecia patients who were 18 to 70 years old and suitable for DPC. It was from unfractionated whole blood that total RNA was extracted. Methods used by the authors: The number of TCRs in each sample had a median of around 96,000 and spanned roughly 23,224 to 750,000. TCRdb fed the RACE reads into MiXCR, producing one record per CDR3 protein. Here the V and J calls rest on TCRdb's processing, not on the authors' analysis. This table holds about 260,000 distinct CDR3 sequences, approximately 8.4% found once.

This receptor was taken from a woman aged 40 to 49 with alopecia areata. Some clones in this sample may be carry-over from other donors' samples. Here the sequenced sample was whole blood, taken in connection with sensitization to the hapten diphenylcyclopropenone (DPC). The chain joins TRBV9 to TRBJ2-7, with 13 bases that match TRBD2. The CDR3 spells CASSPRTSGSGGNYEQYF. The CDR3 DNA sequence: TGTGCCAGCAGCCCACGGACTAGCGGGAGCGGGGGAAACTACGAGCAGTACTTC.